The 25 T cell receptor beta chains listed next were all sequenced from one sample in a study of shared clonotypes between healthy human individuals. Sequencing was performed with immunoSEQ multiplex PCR; in TCRdb, only in-frame clones are kept and a portion is missing. The sample has approximately 480,000 clones, roughly 85% seen once. Sequenced input: PBMCs. These receptors were obtained from a woman between 40 and 55 years old in good health. Some clones in this sample may be carry-over from other donors' samples.

V gene TRBV4-2 combines with J gene TRBJ2-1; 8 nucleotides agree with TRBD1. The germline gives CDR1 LGHNA, CDR2 YNFKEQ. Trimming removed 5 bases from V and 8 bases from J; junction bases left unmatched: 14. The CDR3 contains 16 residues. The CDR3 here is CASSFNQGAMVDEQFF. The CDR3 DNA follows: TGTGCCAGCAGCTTTAATCAGGGGGCAATGGTGGATGAGCAGTTCTTC.

V is TRBV28 and J is TRBJ1-3, with 7 nucleotides matching TRBD1. Germline CDR1 MDHEN, CDR2 SYDVKM. This CDR3 is built from 13 residues. V trimming: 5 bases; J trimming: 6 bases; junction bases outside the gene matches: 4. For the CDR3, the DNA is TGTGCCAGCAGTAAGACAGGGACAAACACCATATATTTT. It translates to CASSKTGTNTIYF.

This rearrangement joins TRBV5-1 to TRBJ2-1, with 10 bases identical to TRBD2. This CDR3 has 14 residues. Germline V gene sequence: CDR1 SGHRS, CDR2 YFSETQ. The junction had 1 base not matched to a gene; V was cut back by 5 bases and J by 2 bases. CDR3 DNA: TGCGCCAGCAGTACTAGCGGGACCTACAATGAGCAGTTCTTC. Translation gives CASSTSGTYNEQFF.

The chain is built from TRBV6-1 and TRBJ2-1; no clear D. The CDR3 spans 15 residues. Looked up from germline, CDR1 is MNHNS and CDR2 is SASEGT. V was shortened by 1 base and J by 0 bases, with 7 bases between the two germline ends. The CDR3 coding sequence is TGTGCCAGCAGTGAAGGGCGGAGCTCCTACAATGAGCAGTTCTTC. Translation gives CASSEGRSSYNEQFF.

This clone is a singleton in its sample. The chain uses TRBV19 and TRBJ1-1; tentatively, D is TRBD1 (6 bases). V was cut by 5 bases and J by 2 bases, with 15 bases left in between. The CDR3 totals 15 residues. The germline V gene encodes CDR1 LNHDA and CDR2 SQIVND (reference sequence). Written as DNA, the CDR3 is TGTGCCAGTAGTCCCTGGACAGCTCTAAACACTGAAGCTTTCTTT. Amino acid sequence: CASSPWTALNTEAFF.

The V and J genes are TRBV2 and TRBJ2-7, with 13 bases identical to TRBD2. The CDR3 length is 14 residues. CDR1 and CDR2 from the germline V gene are SNHLY and FYNNEI. The J segment lost 7 bases and the V segment lost 7 bases, leaving 7 bases of the junction unmatched. CDR3 sequence reads: CASTQGLAGSEQYF. CDR3 coding DNA: TGTGCCAGCACCCAGGGACTAGCGGGGTCGGAGCAGTACTTC.

V and J are TRBV5-1 and TRBJ2-5; weak D call: TRBD2 (6 bases). With the DNA end fitting TRBJ2-7 better, the J assignment may be wrong. Looked up from germline, CDR1 is SGHRS and CDR2 is YFSETQ. This CDR3 has 13 amino acids. CDR3 residues: CASRRPGAYEQYF. The CDR3 coding sequence is TGCGCCAGCCGCCGGCCGGGAGCCTACGAGCAGTACTTC.

This clone was seen just once. The V gene is TRBV28, the J gene TRBJ2-7; TRBD2 matches at 8 bases. The CDR3 spans 14 residues. The junction had 2 bases not matched to a gene; V was cut back by 3 bases and J by 1 base. The germline gives CDR1 MDHEN, CDR2 SYDVKM. CDR3 in amino acids: CASSFGGRSYEQYF. The CDR3 DNA is TGTGCCAGCAGTTTTGGCGGGAGGTCCTACGAGCAGTACTTC.

This clone was counted only a few times. The chain recombines TRBV7-9 with TRBJ1-1; no clear D gene. CDR1 and CDR2 (germline): SEHNR, FQNEAQ (reference sequence). This CDR3 contains 13 residues. V was pared by 2 bases and J by 3 bases, with 7 bases between. The CDR3 nucleotides are TGTGCCAGCAGCTTAAGGGCCGACACTGAAGCTTTCTTT. This encodes CASSLRADTEAFF. Based on the CDR3 plus reference TRBV7-9 and TRBJ1-1, the full variable domain is DTGVSQNPRHKITKRGQNVTFRCDPISEHNRLYWYRQTLGQGPEFLTYFQNEAQLEKSRLLSDRFSAERPKGSFSTLEIQRTEQGDSAMYLCASSLRADTEAFFGQGTRLTVV.

The chain joins TRBV2 to TRBJ2-1; no reliable D call. The germline CDR1 and CDR2 sequences are SNHLY and FYNNEI. The CDR3 totals 14 residues. The V end lost 7 bases, the J end lost 2 bases, and 12 bases lay between the germline ends. The CDR3 DNA is TGTGCCAGCACCCGTCTGGGAACCTACAATGAGCAGTTCTTC. It is translated as CASTRLGTYNEQFF.

This chain links TRBV5-4 with TRBJ1-2; D is undetermined. The CDR3 runs 13 residues. The V and J ends lost 3 bases and 3 bases respectively, with 9 bases between them. Germline values: CDR1 SGHNT, CDR2 YYREEE (reference sequence). The CDR3 loop is CASSSEMHYGYTF. For the CDR3, the DNA is TGTGCCAGCAGCTCGGAGATGCACTATGGCTACACCTTC.

This clone was seen only once. V usage is TRBV2 and J usage is TRBJ1-4; TRBD1 matches 9 bases. V lost 4 bases and J lost 7; bases outside the gene matches: 1. From germline, CDR1 is SNHLY and CDR2 FYNNEI. The CDR3 runs 13 residues. CDR3 sequence reads: CASSGTGVEKLFF. Written as DNA, the CDR3 is TGTGCCAGCAGTGGGACAGGGGTTGAAAAACTGTTTTTT.

The gene calls are TRBV7-9 and TRBJ2-1, with TRBD1 matching over 7 bases. The CDR3 covers 16 residues. CDR1 and CDR2 (germline): SEHNR, FQNEAQ (reference sequence). Trimming at V came to 5 bases and at J to 3 bases, leaving 10 bases not matched to a gene. DNA for the CDR3: TGTGCCAGCAGCCGGGACAGAGTATTTAACTACAATGAGCAGTTCTTC. This gives the protein CASSRDRVFNYNEQFF.

The V and J genes are TRBV4-2 and TRBJ2-1; 10 bases align to TRBD2. There are 16 residues in the CDR3. V shed 0 bases and J 4 bases; nucleotides not matched to a gene: 3. Germline V gives CDR1 LGHNA, CDR2 YNFKEQ. The CDR3 nucleotides are TGTGCCAGCAGCCAAGATGGGACTAGCGCTTACAATGAGCAGTTCTTC. Translation gives CASSQDGTSAYNEQFF.

The chain is built from TRBV11-2 and TRBJ2-1, with D possibly being TRBD1 (5 bases). Germline V gene lookup returns CDR1 SGHAT and CDR2 FQNNGV. The CDR3 extends over 16 amino acids. The V end lost 0 bases, the J end lost 3 bases, and 12 bases lay between the germline ends. The CDR3 loop is CASSLERSQGYNEQFF. CDR3 nucleotides: TGTGCCAGCAGCTTAGAGCGCTCGCAGGGCTACAATGAGCAGTTCTTC. The whole variable domain, filled in from reference TRBV11-2 and TRBJ2-1, reads EAGVAQSPRYKIIEKRQSVAFWCNPISGHATLYWYQQILGQGPKLLIQFQNNGVVDDSQLPKDRFSAERLKGVDSTLKIQPAKLEDSAVYLCASSLERSQGYNEQFFGPGTRLTVL.

The chain has TRBV19 and TRBJ1-3; D is uncertain. V lost 7 bases, J lost 4 bases, and 14 bases lay in between. The CDR3 loop spans 14 amino acids. Germline CDR1 and CDR2: LNHDA and SQIVND (reference sequence). In nucleotides, the CDR3 is TGTGCCAGTACCCCGCGGTGGCAAGGAAACACCATATATTTT. This translates into CASTPRWQGNTIYF.

Points on this clone: Other DNA sequences within the sample encode an identical CDR3. The CDR3 here is CASSQDGTENSPLHF. The CDR3 bases are TGTGCCAGCAGCCAAGACGGGACAGAAAATTCACCCCTCCACTTT. The chain recombines TRBV4-2 with TRBJ1-6; TRBD1 matches 7 bases. Trimming took 0 bases from V and 7 from J; bases not matched to a gene: 3. The CDR3 totals 15 residues. Germline V gene lookup returns CDR1 LGHNA and CDR2 YNFKEQ.

In this sample, this clone turned up a few times. The J gene is TRBJ1-1, the V gene TRBV11-1, with a weak D call TRBD1 (5 bases). The CDR3 has 13 amino acids. Germline-derived CDR1 and CDR2 are SGHAT and FQDESV (reference sequence). V lost 4 bases, J lost 5 bases, and 11 bases lay in between. In nucleotides, the CDR3 is TGTGCCAGCAGCTCCAGTGAGGGGACTGAAGCTTTCTTT. Its translation: CASSSSEGTEAFF.

This clone was seen ten or more times. The DNA for the CDR3 is TGCGGACTCCTCTCTGGGGAGACCCAGTACTTC. It translates to CGLLSGETQYF. The chain has TRBV20-1 and TRBJ2-5, with a weak D call TRBD2 (5 bases). This CDR3 is built from 11 residues. The germline V gene has CDR1 DFQATT and CDR2 SNEGSKA (reference sequence).

The chain couples TRBV28 to TRBJ2-7; D is unclear. With 3 bases removed from V and 2 bases from J, the gap between germline ends came to 8 bases. The CDR3 sequence is 13 residues long. Germline CDR1 reads MDHEN; CDR2 reads SYDVKM. In DNA, the CDR3 is TGTGCCAGCAGTTTTCTACAACCCTACGAGCAGTACTTC. Its protein is CASSFLQPYEQYF.

V is TRBV11-2 and J is TRBJ2-5; 9 bases align to TRBD1. The DNA end is more similar to TRBJ2-7, so the J call may be wrong. CDR3 size: 15 residues. Germline CDR1 is SGHAT and CDR2 is FQNNGV. The CDR3 protein is CASSRGQGMPYEQYF. In DNA, the CDR3 is TGTGCCAGCAGCCGCGGACAGGGGATGCCCTACGAGCAGTACTTC.

The CDR3 protein is CASSSLGLQGTEAFF. CDR3 bases: TGTGCCAGCAGCTCGCTGGGTCTCCAAGGCACTGAAGCTTTCTTT. V gene TRBV7-2 combines with J gene TRBJ1-1; D not certain. CDR3 length: 15 residues. V lost 4 bases and J lost 4, with 16 bases in between. The germline V gene has CDR1 SGHTA and CDR2 FQGNSA.

This chain uses TRBV18 with TRBJ2-7, with D perhaps matching TRBD2 (6 bases). Trimming removed 2 bases from V and 1 base from J, with 12 bases in between. Germline V gene lookup returns CDR1 KGHSH and CDR2 LQKENI. CDR3 size: 15 residues. CDR3 DNA sequence: TGTGCCAGCTCACCAATTAGCGGCGCTTCCTACGAGCAGTACTTC. Translating gives CASSPISGASYEQYF.

The chain joins TRBV6-6 to TRBJ2-4, with D possibly being TRBD1 or TRBD2 (5 bases each). The CDR3 is 15 amino acids. V lost 5 bases to trimming and J lost 4 bases, with 15 bases between them. Germline CDR1 is MNHNY and CDR2 is SVGAGI (reference sequence). CDR3: CASSTWDGRKNIQYF. The CDR3 DNA reads as TGTGCCAGCAGTACCTGGGACGGAAGGAAAAACATTCAGTACTTC.

J is TRBJ2-1 and V is TRBV7-2; TRBD2 matches 7 bases. The germline gives CDR1 SGHTA, CDR2 FQGNSA. The junction had 9 bases not matched to a gene; V was cut back by 2 bases and J by 8 bases. CDR3 length: 15 residues. The CDR3 nucleotides read TGTGCCAGCAGCTTACGTAGCGGGCCCCCCCATGAGCAGTTCTTC. Protein: CASSLRSGPPHEQFF.